A single sample is the source of the 14 T cell receptor beta chains below, sequenced in a study of blood T cell repertoires in COVID-19. Sequenced by immunoSEQ multiplex PCR; TCRdb stores in-frame clones only, minus some. The sample carries approximately 180,000 clones, more than 75% recorded once. The source material was peripheral blood. These receptors originate from a person between 65 and 79 years old with COVID-19, enrolled during active disease.

The V call is TRBV7-2, the J call TRBJ2-1; possible D gene TRBD1, 5 bases. The CDR3 has 16 amino acids. V lost 1 base and J lost 10, with 20 bases in between. The germline V gene encodes CDR1 SGHTA and CDR2 FQGNSA. This CDR3 reads CASSLGGWGLGGEQFF. The CDR3 bases are TGTGCCAGCAGCTTAGGCGGTTGGGGCCTTGGTGGGGAGCAGTTCTTC. The full variable domain, completed using reference TRBV7-2 and TRBJ2-1, is GAGVSQSPSNKVTEKGKDVELRCDPISGHTALYWYRQSLGQGLEFLIYFQGNSAPDKSGLPSDRFSAERTGGSVSTLTIQRTQQEDSAVYLCASSLGGWGLGGEQFFGPGTRLTVL.

This sequence joins TRBV29-1 and TRBJ2-1; D is ambiguous. The CDR3 is made up of 10 amino acids. V lost 5 bases and J 5 bases, leaving 4 bases between the germline ends. CDR1 is SQVTM, CDR2 ANQGSEA, per germline. The CDR3, as DNA: TGCAGCGTTCGCGACAATGAGCAGTTCTTC. It translates to CSVRDNEQFF.

The chain uses TRBV19 and TRBJ2-1; 9 nucleotides agree with TRBD1. Germline CDR1 LNHDA, CDR2 SQIVND (reference sequence). The CDR3 length is 13 residues. Here the CDR3 reads CSVQGAAYNEQFF. The CDR3 bases are TGTTCGGTACAGGGGGCCGCCTACAATGAGCAGTTCTTC.

The rearrangement uses TRBV18 and TRBJ1-3; D is unclear. V lost 3 bases and J lost 3, with 12 bases in between. The CDR3 runs 15 residues. Germline V lookup: CDR1 KGHSH, CDR2 LQKENI. CDR3 in amino acids: CASSPGPRRGNTIYF. In DNA form, the CDR3 reads TGTGCCAGCTCACCGGGCCCCCGCCGTGGAAACACCATATATTTT.

The genes are TRBV6-1 and TRBJ2-4, with 12 positions matching TRBD2. Germline-derived CDR1 and CDR2 are MNHNS and SASEGT. The CDR3 sequence is 17 residues long. V gave up 4 bases and J gave up 2 bases; unmatched junction bases: 6. CDR3 DNA: TGTGCCAGCAGTGCGCGACTAGCGGGAGCGACCAAAAACATTCAGTACTTC. Protein: CASSARLAGATKNIQYF.

This sequence joins TRBV2 and TRBJ2-6; D is ambiguous. Trimming shortened V by 2 bases and J by 4 bases, and 9 bases separated the two germline ends. CDR3 length: 15 residues. In germline, CDR1 is SNHLY, CDR2 FYNNEI. For the CDR3, the DNA is TGTGCCAGCAGTGAACGGAGTGCGGGGGCCAACGTCCTGACTTTC. Residues: CASSERSAGANVLTF.

The genes are TRBV5-4 and TRBJ2-1; 11 nucleotides match TRBD1. V dropped 2 bases and J dropped 7; count of bases not matched to a gene: 5. The germline gives CDR1 SGHNT, CDR2 YYREEE (reference sequence). This CDR3 spans 15 amino acids. CDR3 protein: CASSLFGQGANEQFF. CDR3 sequence (DNA): TGTGCCAGCAGCTTATTTGGACAGGGGGCTAATGAGCAGTTCTTC.

This clone has more than one count but fewer than ten. This chain uses TRBV28 with TRBJ1-5; 7 bases line up with TRBD1. J gave up 4 bases and V 9 bases, and 18 bases lay outside the gene matches. Germline V gene data show CDR1 as MDHEN and CDR2 as SYDVKM. The CDR3 length is 17 residues. The CDR3 DNA follows: TGTGCCAGTTCCAAAACAGGGGCTCTTTCTGGAAATCAGCCCCAGCATTTT. Translating it yields CASSKTGALSGNQPQHF.

This chain uses TRBV6-5 with TRBJ2-7; no firm D call. The V gene's germline CDR1 is MNHEY and CDR2 SVGAGI. The CDR3 length is 11 residues. Trimming stripped 1 base from V and 6 bases from J, with 4 bases between. The CDR3 loop is CASSYYSEQYF. In DNA form, the CDR3 reads TGTGCCAGCAGTTACTACAGCGAGCAGTACTTC.

The rearrangement links TRBV5-1 to TRBJ1-1; D is ambiguous. CDR1 is SGHRS, CDR2 YFSETQ, per germline. This CDR3 spans 14 amino acids. Trimming took off 0 bases at V and 3 bases at J, with 9 bases between the two ends. The CDR3 nucleotides read TGCGCCAGCAGCTTGGAGCTATCACACACTGAAGCTTTCTTT. It translates to CASSLELSHTEAFF.

The rearrangement uses TRBV3-1 (or the pseudogene TRBV3-2) and TRBJ1-1; weak D call: TRBD1 (6 bases). Looked up from germline, CDR1 is LGHDT and CDR2 is YNNKEL (reference sequence). The ends were cut back, 4 bases at V and 4 bases at J, with 16 bases in the middle. The CDR3 extends over 15 amino acids. The CDR3 bases are TGTGCCAGCAGCCCCTCGGACAGAGCCATCACTGAAGCTTTCTTT. Translated, it gives CASSPSDRAITEAFF.

This clone has just a few counts. The chain couples TRBV7-8 to TRBJ1-3; 7 bases agree with TRBD1. V lost 5 bases and J lost 0; bases outside the gene matches: 4. The CDR3 runs to 15 residues. CDR1 is SGHVS, CDR2 FQNEAQ, per germline. CDR3 nucleotide sequence: TGTGCCAGCAGCCAGGGACAGCCCTCTGGAAACACCATATATTTT. Amino acid sequence: CASSQGQPSGNTIYF.

The chain joins TRBV18 to TRBJ1-5; maybe TRBD1 (5 bases). Germline V lookup: CDR1 KGHSH, CDR2 LQKENI. The CDR3 is 16 amino acids. V lost 3 bases and J lost 7, with 19 bases in between. CDR3 sequence: CASSPVQGGIIQPQHF. As DNA, the CDR3 is TGTGCCAGCTCACCGGTCCAGGGAGGGATCATCCAGCCCCAGCATTTT.

The CDR3 loop is CASSEEGGAVYGYTF. DNA of the CDR3: TGTGCCAGCAGTGAAGAGGGGGGGGCGGTCTATGGCTACACCTTC. This sequence joins TRBV6-1 and TRBJ1-2; tentative D call: TRBD1 (6 bases). V was cut by 1 base and J by 4 bases, with 13 bases left in between. This CDR3 is 15 amino acids long. Germline loops: CDR1 MNHNS, CDR2 SASEGT.